Listed here are 6 T cell receptor beta chains from one sample, sequenced in a study of blood T cell repertoires in COVID-19. Data came from immunoSEQ multiplex PCR; TCRdb stores just in-frame clones and leaves some out. Of fewer than 350,000 clones detected, just under 90% appear once; the ten largest clones hold roughly 3.9%. The sample was PBMCs or T cells enriched from blood (not recorded which). These receptors originate from a woman in her twenties or thirties with acute COVID-19.

The chain combines TRBV28 with TRBJ2-7; TRBD2 agrees at 14 bases. The trim removed 1 base at V and 1 base at J, leaving 6 bases unmatched. The CDR3 has 18 amino acids. Germline V CDR1 and CDR2: MDHEN, SYDVKM. In DNA, the CDR3 is TGTGCCAGCAGTTTATCCGCCGGACTAGCGGGAGGTTCCTACGAGCAGTACTTC. Protein sequence: CASSLSAGLAGGSYEQYF.

This chain joins TRBV5-1 and TRBJ1-2, with 8 bases fitting TRBD1. This CDR3 is 19 amino acids long. J lost 5 bases, V lost 4 bases, and 22 bases had no gene match. The V gene's germline CDR1 is SGHRS and CDR2 YFSETQ. The CDR3: CASSRGLGTGQILGYGYTF. The CDR3 coding sequence is TGCGCCAGCAGCCGCGGGCTGGGGACAGGTCAAATCCTGGGATATGGCTACACCTTC. Variable domain in full (rest from reference TRBV5-1 and TRBJ1-2): KAGVTQTPRYLIKTRGQQVTLSCSPISGHRSVSWYQQTPGQGLQFLFEYFSETQRNKGNFPGRFSGRQFSNSRSEMNVSTLELGDSALYLCASSRGLGTGQILGYGYTFGSGTRLTVV.

The J gene is TRBJ2-2, the V gene TRBV27, with 7 bases fitting TRBD1. Trimming took 4 bases from V and 3 from J; bases not matched to a gene: 5. Germline V gives CDR1 MNHEY, CDR2 SMNVEV (reference sequence). This CDR3 comprises 15 residues. In nucleotides, the CDR3 is TGTGCCAGCAGTTCCTGGACAGGACACACCGGGGAGCTGTTTTTT. Translated, it gives CASSSWTGHTGELFF.

The rearrangement links TRBV7-2 to TRBJ1-5, with 9 bases matching TRBD1. CDR1 is SGHTA, CDR2 FQGNSA, per germline. Germline trimming cut 0 bases from V and 7 bases from J; bases unmatched to any gene: 10. The CDR3 is 17 amino acids. Here the CDR3 DNA reads TGTGCCAGCAGCTTAGCTCGTGGGACAGGGAAGGGACAGCCCCAGCATTTT. Translation gives CASSLARGTGKGQPQHF. Supplemented by reference TRBV7-2 and TRBJ1-5, the full variable domain reads GAGVSQSPSNKVTEKGKDVELRCDPISGHTALYWYRQSLGQGLEFLIYFQGNSAPDKSGLPSDRFSAERTGGSVSTLTIQRTQQEDSAVYLCASSLARGTGKGQPQHFGDGTRLSIL.

This sequence joins TRBV5-1 and TRBJ2-2; 9 bases agree with TRBD1. The V gene's germline CDR1 is SGHRS and CDR2 YFSETQ. CDR3 length: 16 residues. V lost 3 bases, J lost 6 bases, and 9 bases stayed unmatched. DNA for the CDR3: TGCGCCAGCAGCTATCCGGGACAGGGAGGACCCGGGGAGCTGTTTTTT. This sequence encodes CASSYPGQGGPGELFF.

The gene calls are TRBV5-5 and TRBJ2-7; 11 bases are a match to TRBD2. This CDR3 is built from 13 residues. Germline loops: CDR1 SGHKS, CDR2 YYEKEE (reference sequence). J lost 3 bases, V lost 6 bases, and 2 bases had no gene match. CDR3 region: CASTTSGSYEQYF. CDR3 nucleotide sequence: TGTGCCAGCACCACTAGCGGGAGCTACGAGCAGTACTTC.